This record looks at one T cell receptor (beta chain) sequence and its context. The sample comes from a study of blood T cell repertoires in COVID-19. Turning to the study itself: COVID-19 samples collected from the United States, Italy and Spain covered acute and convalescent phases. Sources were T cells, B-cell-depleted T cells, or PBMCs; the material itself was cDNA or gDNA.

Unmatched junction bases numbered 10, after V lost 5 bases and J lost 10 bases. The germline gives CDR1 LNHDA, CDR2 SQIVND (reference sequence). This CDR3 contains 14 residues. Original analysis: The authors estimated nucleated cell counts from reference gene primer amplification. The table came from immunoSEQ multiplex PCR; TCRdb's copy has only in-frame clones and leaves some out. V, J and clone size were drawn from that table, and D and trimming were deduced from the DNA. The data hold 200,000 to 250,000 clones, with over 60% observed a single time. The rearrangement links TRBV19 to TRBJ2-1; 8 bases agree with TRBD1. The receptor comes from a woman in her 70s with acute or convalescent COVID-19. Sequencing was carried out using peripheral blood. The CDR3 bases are TGTGCCAGTAGTCCTTTAGGGACAGGACGCGAGCAGTTCTTC. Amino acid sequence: CASSPLGTGREQFF.